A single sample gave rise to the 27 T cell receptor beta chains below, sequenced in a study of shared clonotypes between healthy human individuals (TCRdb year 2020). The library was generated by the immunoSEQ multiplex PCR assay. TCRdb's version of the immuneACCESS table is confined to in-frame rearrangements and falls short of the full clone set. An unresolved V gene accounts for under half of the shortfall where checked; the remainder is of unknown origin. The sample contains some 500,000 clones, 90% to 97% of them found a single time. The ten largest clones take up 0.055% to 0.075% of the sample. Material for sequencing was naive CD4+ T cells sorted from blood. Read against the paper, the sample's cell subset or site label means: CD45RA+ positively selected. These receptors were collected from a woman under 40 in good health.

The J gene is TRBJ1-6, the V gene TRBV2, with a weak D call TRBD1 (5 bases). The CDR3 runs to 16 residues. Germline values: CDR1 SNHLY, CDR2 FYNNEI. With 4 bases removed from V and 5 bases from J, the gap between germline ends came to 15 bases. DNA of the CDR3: TGTGCCAGCAGTGGGGCGGGGGTCAGGAATAATTCACCCCTCCACTTT. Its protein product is CASSGAGVRNNSPLHF.

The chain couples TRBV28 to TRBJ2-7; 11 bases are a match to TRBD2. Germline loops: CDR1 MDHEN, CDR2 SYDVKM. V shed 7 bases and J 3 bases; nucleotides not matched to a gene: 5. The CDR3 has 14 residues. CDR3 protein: CASTPGTSGYEQYF. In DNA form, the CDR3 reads TGTGCCAGCACCCCTGGGACTAGCGGCTACGAGCAGTACTTC.

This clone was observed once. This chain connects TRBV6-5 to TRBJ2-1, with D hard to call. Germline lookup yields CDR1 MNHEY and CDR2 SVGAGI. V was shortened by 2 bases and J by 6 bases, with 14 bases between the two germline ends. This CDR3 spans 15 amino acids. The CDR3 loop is CASSYGVVQANEQFF. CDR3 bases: TGTGCCAGCAGTTACGGAGTAGTTCAGGCCAATGAGCAGTTCTTC.

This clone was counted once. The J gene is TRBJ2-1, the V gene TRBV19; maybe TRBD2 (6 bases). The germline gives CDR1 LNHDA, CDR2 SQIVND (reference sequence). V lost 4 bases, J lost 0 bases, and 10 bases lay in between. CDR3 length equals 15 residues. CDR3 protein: CASSTGLSSYNEQFF. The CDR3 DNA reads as TGTGCCAGTAGTACGGGACTGTCCTCCTACAATGAGCAGTTCTTC.

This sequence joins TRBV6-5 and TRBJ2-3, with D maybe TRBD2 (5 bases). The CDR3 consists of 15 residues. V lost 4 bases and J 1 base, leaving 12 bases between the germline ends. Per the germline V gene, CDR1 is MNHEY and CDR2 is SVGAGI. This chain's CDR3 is CASSSEGLGTDTQYF. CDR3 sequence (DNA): TGTGCCAGCAGTTCAGAAGGACTGGGCACAGATACGCAGTATTTT.

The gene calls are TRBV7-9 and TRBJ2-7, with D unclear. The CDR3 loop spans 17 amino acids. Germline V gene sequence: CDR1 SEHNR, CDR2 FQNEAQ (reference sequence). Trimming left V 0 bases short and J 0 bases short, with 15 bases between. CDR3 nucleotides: TGTGCCAGCAGCTTAGCCCGACCGTCAGCGTCCTCCTACGAGCAGTACTTC. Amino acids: CASSLARPSASSYEQYF.

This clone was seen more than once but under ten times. The CDR3 DNA follows: TGTGCCAGCAGCATAGCGGGAGCTCTCAATGAGCAGTTCTTC. Protein: CASSIAGALNEQFF. The chain uses TRBV9 and TRBJ2-1, with TRBD2 matching 9 bases. J gave up 6 bases and V 4 bases, and 5 bases lay outside the gene matches. The CDR3 spans 14 residues. CDR1 SGDLS and CDR2 YYNGEE come from the germline V gene.

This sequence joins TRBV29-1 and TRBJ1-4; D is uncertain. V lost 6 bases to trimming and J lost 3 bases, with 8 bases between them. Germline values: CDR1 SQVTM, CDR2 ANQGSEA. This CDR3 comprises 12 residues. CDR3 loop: CSVGIANEKLFF. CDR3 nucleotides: TGCAGCGTGGGGATCGCTAATGAAAAACTGTTTTTT.

CDR3 coding DNA: TGTGCCAGCAGTTACTCGGACAGGGCCAATCAGCCCCAGCATTTT. It encodes CASSYSDRANQPQHF. The chain links TRBV6-5 to TRBJ1-5; 8 bases map to TRBD1. From germline, CDR1 is MNHEY and CDR2 SVGAGI. The CDR3 is 15 amino acids. After removal of 0 bases from V and 3 bases from J, the junction contained 1 base not matched to a gene.

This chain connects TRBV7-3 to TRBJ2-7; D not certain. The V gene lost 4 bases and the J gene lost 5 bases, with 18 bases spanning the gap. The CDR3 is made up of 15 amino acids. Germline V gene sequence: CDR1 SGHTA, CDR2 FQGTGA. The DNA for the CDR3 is TGTGCCAGCAGCTACCGGGCAGACCTCTACAACGAGCAGTACTTC. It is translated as CASSYRADLYNEQYF.

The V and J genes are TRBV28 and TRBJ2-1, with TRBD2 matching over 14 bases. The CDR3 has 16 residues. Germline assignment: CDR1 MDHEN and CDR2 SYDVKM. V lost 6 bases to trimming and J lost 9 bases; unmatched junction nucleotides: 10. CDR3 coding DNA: TGTGCCAGCAGGCGACCGGGACTAGCGGGAGTGAGTGAGCAGTTCTTC. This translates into CASRRPGLAGVSEQFF.

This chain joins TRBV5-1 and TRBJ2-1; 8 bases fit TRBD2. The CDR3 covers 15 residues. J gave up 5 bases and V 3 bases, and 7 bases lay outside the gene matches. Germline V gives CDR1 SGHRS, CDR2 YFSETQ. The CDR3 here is CASSSLAADHNEQFF. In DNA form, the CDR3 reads TGCGCCAGCAGCTCACTAGCGGCGGACCACAATGAGCAGTTCTTC.

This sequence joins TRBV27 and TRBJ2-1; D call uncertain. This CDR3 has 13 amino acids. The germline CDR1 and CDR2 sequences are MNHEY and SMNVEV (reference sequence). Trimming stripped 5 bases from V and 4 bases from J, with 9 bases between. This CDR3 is CASSQTSYNEQFF. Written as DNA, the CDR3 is TGTGCCAGCAGTCAGACAAGTTACAATGAGCAGTTCTTC.

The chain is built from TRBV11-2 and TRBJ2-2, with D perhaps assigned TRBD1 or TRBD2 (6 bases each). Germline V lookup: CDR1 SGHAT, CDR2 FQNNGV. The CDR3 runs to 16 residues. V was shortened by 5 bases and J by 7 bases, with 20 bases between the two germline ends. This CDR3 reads CASSPAGTRGHGELFF. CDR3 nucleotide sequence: TGTGCCAGCAGCCCCGCGGGGACCAGGGGTCACGGGGAGCTGTTTTTT.

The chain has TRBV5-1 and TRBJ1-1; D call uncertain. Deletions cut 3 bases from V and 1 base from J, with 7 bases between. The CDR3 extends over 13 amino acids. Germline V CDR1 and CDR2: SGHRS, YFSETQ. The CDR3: CASSSPGNTEAFF. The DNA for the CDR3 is TGCGCCAGCAGCTCCCCGGGGAACACTGAAGCTTTCTTT.

CDR3 DNA sequence: TGTGCCAGCGAGGGCGGGAACCATAAGGTGTACTTC. The encoded protein is CASEGGNHKVYF. The chain couples TRBV28 to TRBJ2-7; tentative D call: TRBD2 (6 bases). The CDR3 runs to 12 residues. Germline V gene data show CDR1 as MDHEN and CDR2 as SYDVKM. Trimming took off 8 bases at V and 12 bases at J, with 20 bases between the two ends.

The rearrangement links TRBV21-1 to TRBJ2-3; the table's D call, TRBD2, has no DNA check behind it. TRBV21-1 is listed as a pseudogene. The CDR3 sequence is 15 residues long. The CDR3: CASSKGRISPDTQYF. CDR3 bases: TGTGCCAGCAGCAAAGGGCGGATTTCCCCAGATACGCAGTATTTT.

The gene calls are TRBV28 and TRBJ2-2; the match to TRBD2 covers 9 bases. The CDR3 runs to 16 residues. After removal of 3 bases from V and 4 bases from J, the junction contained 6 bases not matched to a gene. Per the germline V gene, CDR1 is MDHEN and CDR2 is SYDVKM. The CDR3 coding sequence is TGTGCCAGCAGTTTTACTAGCGGGTACTTCACCGGGGAGCTGTTTTTT. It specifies CASSFTSGYFTGELFF.

The CDR3 DNA follows: TGTGCCAGCAGCTTAGCGAGGGACAGGGCATTAGAAAAACTGTTTTTT. This translates into CASSLARDRALEKLFF. The rearrangement links TRBV7-9 to TRBJ1-4; TRBD1 matches at 9 bases. Per germline, CDR1 SEHNR and CDR2 FQNEAQ (reference sequence). The CDR3 totals 16 residues. Trimming took 0 bases from V and 8 from J; bases not matched to a gene: 7.

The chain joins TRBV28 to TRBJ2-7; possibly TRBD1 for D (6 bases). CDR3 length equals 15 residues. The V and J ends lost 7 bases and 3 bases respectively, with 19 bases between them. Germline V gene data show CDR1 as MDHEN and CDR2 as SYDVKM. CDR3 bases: TGTGCCAGCACCACTCTGGGGACAACTGTCTACGAGCAGTACTTC. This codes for CASTTLGTTVYEQYF. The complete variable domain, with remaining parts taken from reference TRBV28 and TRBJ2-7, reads DVKVTQSSRYLVKRTGEKVFLECVQDMDHENMFWYRQDPGLGLRLIYFSYDVKMKEKGDIPEGYSVSREKKERFSLILESASTNQTSMYLCASTTLGTTVYEQYFGPGTRLTVT.

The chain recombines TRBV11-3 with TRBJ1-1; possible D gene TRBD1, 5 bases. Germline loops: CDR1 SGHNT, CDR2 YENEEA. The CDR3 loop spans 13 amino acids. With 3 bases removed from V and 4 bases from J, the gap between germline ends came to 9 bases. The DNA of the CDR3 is TGTGCCAGCAGCTTCACAGGATCCACTGAAGCTTTCTTT. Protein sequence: CASSFTGSTEAFF.

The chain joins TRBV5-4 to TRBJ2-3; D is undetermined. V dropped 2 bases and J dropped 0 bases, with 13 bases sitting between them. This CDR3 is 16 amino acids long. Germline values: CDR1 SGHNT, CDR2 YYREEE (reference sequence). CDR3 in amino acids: CASSLFAARSTDTQYF. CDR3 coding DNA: TGTGCCAGCAGCTTATTTGCGGCAAGAAGCACAGATACGCAGTATTTT.

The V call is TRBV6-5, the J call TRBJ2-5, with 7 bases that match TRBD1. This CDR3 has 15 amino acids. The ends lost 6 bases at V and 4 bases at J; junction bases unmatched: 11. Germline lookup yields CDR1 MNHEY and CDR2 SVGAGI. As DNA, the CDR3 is TGTGCCAGCAGGAGGACAGGCCGAGTCACAGAGACCCAGTACTTC. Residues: CASRRTGRVTETQYF.

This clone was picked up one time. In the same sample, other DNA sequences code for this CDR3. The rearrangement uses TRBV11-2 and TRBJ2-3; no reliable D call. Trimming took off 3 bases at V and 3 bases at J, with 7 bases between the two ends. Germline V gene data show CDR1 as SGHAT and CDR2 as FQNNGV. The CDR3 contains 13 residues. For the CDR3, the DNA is TGTGCCAGCAGCTTTAAGGGAACAGATACGCAGTATTTT. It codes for CASSFKGTDTQYF.

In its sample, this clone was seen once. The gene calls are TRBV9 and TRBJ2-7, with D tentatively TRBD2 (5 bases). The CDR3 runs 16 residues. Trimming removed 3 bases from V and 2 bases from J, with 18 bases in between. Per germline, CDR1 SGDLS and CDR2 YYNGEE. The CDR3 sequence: CASSAGGEGLTYEQYF. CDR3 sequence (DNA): TGTGCCAGCAGCGCCGGCGGCGAGGGCTTAACCTACGAGCAGTACTTC.

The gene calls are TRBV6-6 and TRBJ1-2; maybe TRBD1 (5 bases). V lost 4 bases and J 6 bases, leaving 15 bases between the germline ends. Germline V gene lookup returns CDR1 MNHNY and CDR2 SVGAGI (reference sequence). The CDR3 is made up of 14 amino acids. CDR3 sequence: CASSLHEGVDGYTF. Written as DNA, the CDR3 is TGTGCCAGCAGTTTACACGAAGGGGTGGATGGCTACACCTTC.

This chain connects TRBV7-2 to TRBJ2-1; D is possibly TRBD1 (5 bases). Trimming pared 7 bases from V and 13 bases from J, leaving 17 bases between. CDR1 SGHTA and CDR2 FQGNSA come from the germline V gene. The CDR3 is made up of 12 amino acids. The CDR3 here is CASTIQWQGQFF. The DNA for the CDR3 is TGTGCCAGCACAATACAATGGCAGGGCCAGTTCTTC.